Shown below are 12 T cell receptor beta chains from a single sample sequenced in a study of T cell changes during pregnancy in multiple sclerosis. Data came from immunoSEQ multiplex PCR; TCRdb stores just in-frame clones and leaves some out. The sample carries tens of thousands of clones, roughly 90% recorded once. The sample was CD4+ T cells from peripheral blood mononuclear cells, taken in the second trimester of pregnancy. The receptors shown here come from a female donor with multiple sclerosis, enrolled in a pregnancy study.

The chain couples TRBV5-1 to TRBJ2-1, with 8 bases lining up with TRBD2. Germline CDR1 is SGHRS and CDR2 is YFSETQ. V dropped 1 base and J dropped 6; count of bases not matched to a gene: 6. The CDR3 loop spans 15 amino acids. The CDR3 DNA is TGCGCCAGCAGCTTGAACGTAGCGGGGACCAATGAGCAGTTCTTC. Encoded protein: CASSLNVAGTNEQFF.

The chain employs TRBV5-5 and TRBJ1-5, with D perhaps matching TRBD1 (5 bases). From germline, CDR1 is SGHKS and CDR2 YYEKEE (reference sequence). V gave up 3 bases and J gave up 1 base, with 11 bases separating them. The CDR3 runs to 15 residues. The CDR3 sequence is CASSSNRLSNQPQHF. The CDR3 region has the DNA TGTGCCAGCAGCTCAAACAGGTTAAGCAATCAGCCCCAGCATTTT.

Here the CDR3 DNA reads TGTGCCAGCAGCTTATTAGGGCAGGGGGCGTACAATGAGCAGTTCTTC. Amino acid sequence: CASSLLGQGAYNEQFF. The V gene is TRBV7-2, the J gene TRBJ2-1, with 8 bases lining up with TRBD1. CDR1 and CDR2 (germline): SGHTA, FQGNSA. This CDR3 spans 16 amino acids. The trim removed 2 bases at V and 4 bases at J, leaving 7 bases unmatched. The full variable domain, in which reference TRBV7-2 and TRBJ2-1 provide the parts outside the CDR3, is GAGVSQSPSNKVTEKGKDVELRCDPISGHTALYWYRQSLGQGLEFLIYFQGNSAPDKSGLPSDRFSAERTGGSVSTLTIQRTQQEDSAVYLCASSLLGQGAYNEQFFGPGTRLTVL.

The gene calls are TRBV9 and TRBJ1-4, with 7 nucleotides matching TRBD1. V dropped 4 bases and J dropped 5; count of bases not matched to a gene: 5. CDR1 and CDR2 from the germline V gene are SGDLS and YYNGEE. The CDR3 sequence is 14 residues long. The CDR3 protein is CASSPGTVNEKLFF. The CDR3 bases are TGTGCCAGCAGCCCAGGGACAGTCAATGAAAAACTGTTTTTT.

This clone was observed a single time. The chain carries TRBV7-3 and TRBJ1-2; D uncertain. The CDR3 contains 15 residues. Germline V CDR1 and CDR2: SGHTA, FQGTGA. The germline V and J ends were trimmed by 2 bases and 0 bases, with 10 bases remaining between them. As DNA, the CDR3 is TGTGCCAGCAGCTTACGGCCGGGAGCTAACTATGGCTACACCTTC. The encoded protein is CASSLRPGANYGYTF.

This chain joins TRBV30 and TRBJ1-3; the match to TRBD1 covers 7 bases. The V gene's germline CDR1 is GTSNPN and CDR2 SVGIG (reference sequence). V lost 2 bases to trimming and J lost 9 bases; unmatched junction nucleotides: 10. The length of the CDR3 is 14 residues. The CDR3 coding sequence is TGTGCCTGGAGTCCCCTAAGGGGGCGGGTCACCATATATTTT. Its protein is CAWSPLRGRVTIYF.

The rearrangement uses TRBV5-6 and TRBJ1-4; the match to TRBD1 covers 10 bases. V lost 4 bases and J lost 5; bases outside the gene matches: 5. The CDR3 has 15 amino acids. The germline gives CDR1 SGHDT, CDR2 YYEEEE. Written as DNA, the CDR3 is TGTGCCAGCAGCCTACCGGGACAGGGGAATGAAAAACTGTTTTTT. This sequence encodes CASSLPGQGNEKLFF. Filled out from reference TRBV5-6 and TRBJ1-4, the complete variable domain reads DAGVTQSPTHLIKTRGQQVTLRCSPKSGHDTVSWYQQALGQGPQFIFQYYEEEERQRGNFPDRFSGHQFPNYSSELNVNALLLGDSALYLCASSLPGQGNEKLFFGSGTQLSVL.

The V call is TRBV19, the J call TRBJ1-5; no firm D call. Germline loops: CDR1 LNHDA, CDR2 SQIVND (reference sequence). The germline V and J ends were trimmed by 3 bases and 7 bases, with 13 bases remaining between them. The CDR3 contains 14 residues. CDR3 DNA: TGTGCCAGTAGTATCGTTGGGCAACGCCAGCCCCAGCATTTT. It yields the protein CASSIVGQRQPQHF.

The gene calls are TRBV7-9 and TRBJ2-7, with 14 bases matching TRBD2. The CDR3 is 18 residues long. J gave up 3 bases and V 4 bases, and 11 bases lay outside the gene matches. Germline V gene data show CDR1 as SEHNR and CDR2 as FQNEAQ (reference sequence). The CDR3 DNA follows: TGTGCCAGCAGCTCTGGGTGGGAGGGACTAGCGGGGGTCTACGAGCAGTACTTC. This codes for CASSSGWEGLAGVYEQYF.

This rearrangement joins TRBV27 to TRBJ2-2; 8 bases fit TRBD2. The V segment lost 5 bases and the J segment 3 bases; nucleotides outside the gene matches: 23. The CDR3 extends over 21 amino acids. The V gene's germline CDR1 is MNHEY and CDR2 SMNVEV (reference sequence). The CDR3 nucleotides read TGTGCCAGCAGTGAAGACCCCTTTACAGCGGGAGTGCTCGGATACACCGGGGAGCTGTTTTTT. Translating it yields CASSEDPFTAGVLGYTGELFF.

This chain links TRBV19 with TRBJ2-1; weak D call: TRBD2 (6 bases). Trimming removed 2 bases at V and 5 bases at J, with 10 bases between. CDR3 length equals 14 residues. Germline-derived CDR1 and CDR2 are LNHDA and SQIVND (reference sequence). CDR3 sequence (DNA): TGTGCCAGTAGTATATCCGGGAGCAACAATGAGCAGTTCTTC. Translation: CASSISGSNNEQFF.

J is TRBJ1-1 and V is TRBV10-3, with D possibly being TRBD1 (5 bases). CDR1 is ENHRY, CDR2 SYGVKD, per germline. Trimming left V 4 bases short and J 3 bases short, with 9 bases between. The CDR3 has 13 amino acids. The CDR3 nucleotides read TGTGCCATCAGTGCCATACAGGACACTGAAGCTTTCTTT. It specifies CAISAIQDTEAFF.